These 17 T cell receptor beta chains were sequenced from one sample in a study of T cell changes during pregnancy in multiple sclerosis. Libraries were prepared by immunoSEQ multiplex PCR; TCRdb keeps only in-frame clonotypes and omits some of them. Among over 50,000 clones listed, approximately 90% were seen once. The sample was peripheral blood, taken in the first trimester of pregnancy. The receptor source for this set is a female donor in good health, enrolled as a control in a pregnancy study.

V is TRBV11-2 and J is TRBJ1-1; D may be TRBD1 (6 bases). Trimming cost V 1 base and J 0 bases, with 9 bases left between them. Germline-derived CDR1 and CDR2 are SGHAT and FQNNGV. CDR3 length equals 15 residues. CDR3 DNA sequence: TGTGCCAGCAGCTTAGGTAACAGGGTGAACACTGAAGCTTTCTTT. Translated, it gives CASSLGNRVNTEAFF.

This clone is classed as medium-sized. The genes are TRBV6-5 and TRBJ1-2, with D perhaps TRBD1 (6 bases). This CDR3 is 14 amino acids long. Germline V lookup: CDR1 MNHEY, CDR2 SVGAGI. V lost 1 base and J lost 6, with 12 bases in between. The CDR3 spells CASSYWPGEDGYTF. The DNA of the CDR3 is TGTGCCAGCAGTTACTGGCCAGGGGAAGATGGCTACACCTTC.

This clone was observed a single time. The chain is built from TRBV4-3 and TRBJ2-3, with a weak D call TRBD1 (5 bases). Germline V CDR1 and CDR2: LGHNA, YSLEER. The V and J ends lost 4 bases and 4 bases respectively, with 12 bases between them. The CDR3 consists of 14 residues. The CDR3 protein is CASSPRGRADTQYF. The CDR3 bases are TGCGCCAGCAGCCCTAGGGGAAGGGCAGATACGCAGTATTTT.

The gene calls are TRBV7-2 and TRBJ2-4; 11 nucleotides line up with TRBD1. The CDR3 consists of 16 residues. From germline, CDR1 is SGHTA and CDR2 FQGNSA. V trimming: 1 base; J trimming: 8 bases; junction bases outside the gene matches: 7. CDR3 amino acids: CASSLGPGTGGDIQYF. The CDR3 region has the DNA TGTGCCAGCAGCTTAGGGCCCGGGACAGGGGGGGACATTCAGTACTTC. Together with reference TRBV7-2 and TRBJ2-4, the CDR3 gives the full variable domain: GAGVSQSPSNKVTEKGKDVELRCDPISGHTALYWYRQSLGQGLEFLIYFQGNSAPDKSGLPSDRFSAERTGGSVSTLTIQRTQQEDSAVYLCASSLGPGTGGDIQYFGAGTRLSVL.

The V call is TRBV6-4, the J call TRBJ2-2, with D hard to call. Looked up from germline, CDR1 is MRHNA and CDR2 is SNTAGT. The CDR3 is 13 amino acids. V was pared by 0 bases and J by 6 bases, with 5 bases between. CDR3 DNA: TGTGCCAGCAGTGACTCGACTCCCGGGGAGCTGTTTTTT. This gives the protein CASSDSTPGELFF.

The chain carries TRBV30 and TRBJ1-1; TRBD1 is a possible D gene (5 bases). V was clipped by 0 bases and J by 0 bases, with 11 bases between them. The CDR3 extends over 15 amino acids. Germline CDR1 GTSNPN, CDR2 SVGIG (reference sequence). CDR3 coding DNA: TGTGCCTGGAGTGTCCGGGGACTCATGAACACTGAAGCTTTCTTT. Its protein is CAWSVRGLMNTEAFF.

The chain recombines TRBV11-2 with TRBJ2-7; 11 bases agree with TRBD2. V lost 5 bases to trimming and J lost 2 bases; unmatched junction nucleotides: 5. Germline values: CDR1 SGHAT, CDR2 FQNNGV. The CDR3 runs to 15 residues. CDR3 in DNA: TGTGCCAGCAGCCTCATTAGCGGGGGGGCCTACGAGCAGTACTTC. Translation: CASSLISGGAYEQYF.

This sequence joins TRBV7-2 and TRBJ2-3; 11 bases map to TRBD1. Germline CDR1 reads SGHTA; CDR2 reads FQGNSA. CDR3 length: 14 residues. Trimming cost V 7 bases and J 5 bases; bases outside gene matches: 5. CDR3 region: CASKTDRGRDTQYF. The CDR3 nucleotides read TGTGCCAGCAAAACGGACAGGGGGCGAGATACGCAGTATTTT.

This clone has just one count. The V and J genes are TRBV5-4 and TRBJ1-2, with D perhaps matching TRBD1 (5 bases). The CDR3 runs to 14 residues. V gave up 1 base and J gave up 1 base, with 8 bases separating them. Germline V lookup: CDR1 SGHNT, CDR2 YYREEE (reference sequence). The CDR3 region has the DNA TGTGCCAGCAGCTTGATCGACAGTAACTATGGCTACACCTTC. It encodes CASSLIDSNYGYTF. Looking up the rest from reference TRBV5-4 and TRBJ1-2 gives the full variable domain: ETGVTQSPTHLIKTRGQQVTLRCSSQSGHNTVSWYQQALGQGPQFIFQYYREEENGRGNFPPRFSGLQFPNYSSELNVNALELDDSALYLCASSLIDSNYGYTFGSGTRLTVV.

The chain combines TRBV18 with TRBJ1-1, with TRBD1 matching 9 bases. The germline gives CDR1 KGHSH, CDR2 LQKENI. The ends lost 0 bases at V and 2 bases at J; junction bases unmatched: 1. The CDR3 sequence is 15 residues long. CDR3 DNA sequence: TGTGCCAGCTCACCACCGGGACAGGGTAACACTGAAGCTTTCTTT. Protein sequence: CASSPPGQGNTEAFF.

This chain joins TRBV30 and TRBJ1-2, with D possibly TRBD1 on 5 matching bases. This CDR3 has 16 residues. Trimming cost V 0 bases and J 2 bases, with 16 bases left between them. Germline values: CDR1 GTSNPN, CDR2 SVGIG (reference sequence). The CDR3 DNA reads TGTGCCTGGAGTGTACTTCTCGACAGTCCGAACTATGGCTACACCTTC. Translating gives CAWSVLLDSPNYGYTF.

The DNA for the CDR3 is TGCGCCAGCACGGAGACAGGTCTACGGCGTGGCTACACCTTC. Translated: CASTETGLRRGYTF. The chain couples TRBV5-1 to TRBJ1-2; a possible D gene is TRBD1 (6 bases). The CDR3 consists of 14 residues. Trimming took off 6 bases at V and 7 bases at J, with 19 bases between the two ends. CDR1 and CDR2 from the germline V gene are SGHRS and YFSETQ.

This clone has just one count. The CDR3 reads CASSSGTVNEKLFF. CDR3 coding DNA: TGTGCCAGCAGTTCCGGGACAGTCAATGAAAAACTGTTTTTT. The chain recombines TRBV2 with TRBJ1-4; the match to TRBD1 covers 7 bases. Germline CDR1 is SNHLY and CDR2 is FYNNEI. J gave up 5 bases and V 5 bases, and 5 bases lay outside the gene matches. The CDR3 spans 14 residues.

This clone was picked up a small number of times. This sequence joins TRBV30 and TRBJ1-1; 7 bases align to TRBD1. The V gene's germline CDR1 is GTSNPN and CDR2 SVGIG (reference sequence). V dropped 1 base and J dropped 14; count of bases not matched to a gene: 4. The CDR3 covers 10 residues. The CDR3 DNA is TGTGCCTGGAGTGGACAGGGAAAATTCTTT. Amino acids: CAWSGQGKFF.

This clone showed up just once. This chain uses TRBV7-9 with TRBJ1-1; a weak D match, TRBD1 (6 bases). Germline V gene data show CDR1 as SEHNR and CDR2 as FQNEAQ (reference sequence). Trimming shortened V by 5 bases and J by 1 base, and 11 bases separated the two germline ends. The CDR3 is made up of 14 amino acids. As DNA, the CDR3 is TGTGCCAGCAGCCAACGGACAGAGAACACTGAAGCTTTCTTT. It yields the protein CASSQRTENTEAFF. Complete variable domain (other parts from reference TRBV7-9 and TRBJ1-1): DTGVSQNPRHKITKRGQNVTFRCDPISEHNRLYWYRQTLGQGPEFLTYFQNEAQLEKSRLLSDRFSAERPKGSFSTLEIQRTEQGDSAMYLCASSQRTENTEAFFGQGTRLTVV.

This clone came up a few times. V usage is TRBV19 and J usage is TRBJ2-6, with D unresolved. V was pared by 10 bases and J by 9 bases, with 4 bases between. Germline V gene lookup returns CDR1 LNHDA and CDR2 SQIVND (reference sequence). The length of the CDR3 is 9 residues. Here the CDR3 reads CATLNVLTF. In nucleotides, the CDR3 is TGTGCCACCCTCAACGTCCTGACTTTC. The variable domain in full, completed from reference TRBV19 and TRBJ2-6, reads DGGITQSPKYLFRKEGQNVTLSCEQNLNHDAMYWYRQDPGQGLRLIYYSQIVNDFQKGDIAEGYSVSREKKESFPLTVTSAQKNPTAFYLCATLNVLTFGAGSRLTVL.

This chain connects TRBV27 to TRBJ2-7, with TRBD2 matching over 13 bases. The ends lost 6 bases at V and 5 bases at J; junction bases unmatched: 4. This CDR3 is 14 amino acids long. Per the germline V gene, CDR1 is MNHEY and CDR2 is SMNVEV (reference sequence). CDR3: CASRTTSGGNEQYF. The CDR3 region has the DNA TGTGCCAGCAGGACGACTAGCGGGGGGAACGAGCAGTACTTC.